This TCR delta chain was profiled in a study of gamma-delta T cells after stem cell transplantation. TCRdb fed the RT-PCR reads into CATT to redo clone calling. Seen here are around 2,500 delta-chain clones, around 3.1% observed once, and the top ten hold roughly two fifths. CDR3 length: 15 residues. V gave up 0 bases and J gave up 3 bases; unmatched junction bases: 3. Germline V gene sequence: CDR1 GEAIGNYY, CDR2 EKD. In its sample, this clone ranks as medium-sized. The V and J genes are TRDV2 and TRDJ1; TRDD3 aligns across 10 bases. Sequenced: gamma-delta T cells. The source of this sequence is a human donor. It is not recorded whose cells these are; they may come from a transplant donor. The CDR3 here is CACDTVGGYSDKLIF. CDR3 bases: TGTGCCTGTGACACCGTTGGGGGATACTCCGATAAACTCATCTTT.